Presented here are 17 T cell receptor beta chains from one specimen sequenced in a study of Ad26.COV2.S vaccination and SARS-CoV-2 variants. Treatment here: roughly 19 received Ad26.COV2.S at low or high dose, single or two shots; 5 received placebo; per-sample allocation not given. Vaccine and placebo recipients were sampled on day 63 after the first injection. This table comes from immunoSEQ multiplex PCR, and its TCRdb copy is limited to in-frame clones, with some not included. The data show about 330,000 clones, 90% seen once. Sample: peripheral blood, taken in a trial of Ad26.COV2.S vaccine versus placebo. These receptors were taken from a person between 18 and 65 years old who received the Ad26.COV2.S COVID-19 vaccine or a placebo.

J is TRBJ1-2 and V is TRBV5-1; the match to TRBD1 covers 10 bases. Germline values: CDR1 SGHRS, CDR2 YFSETQ. This CDR3 has 13 residues. After removal of 3 bases from V and 8 bases from J, the junction contained 4 bases not matched to a gene. The CDR3 DNA reads TGCGCCAGCAGCTCCGGGACAGGGGAAGGCTACACCTTC. Translation: CASSSGTGEGYTF.

The CDR3 sequence is CASSLIGGSYGYTF. CDR3 nucleotide sequence: TGTGCCAGCAGTCTTATTGGGGGCAGCTATGGCTACACCTTC. This rearrangement joins TRBV6-2 or TRBV6-3 to TRBJ1-2; D is possibly TRBD1 (6 bases). There are 14 residues in the CDR3. The germline CDR1 and CDR2 sequences are MNHEY and SVGEGT. V was trimmed by 5 bases and J by 4 bases, leaving 14 bases between them.

This clone has a single count. One end of the junction varies from germline; a read error may be responsible. The J gene is TRBJ2-1, the V gene TRBV19; 7 bases align to TRBD2. This CDR3 spans 14 amino acids. Germline V CDR1 and CDR2: LNHDA, SQIVND (reference sequence). CDR3 loop: CASSTRDYNNKQFF. DNA for the CDR3: TGTGCCAGTAGCACCCGGGACTACAACAATAAGCAGTTCTTC.

This chain uses TRBV12-3 or TRBV12-4 with TRBJ2-7; D is uncertain. This CDR3 spans 9 amino acids. V lost 9 bases, J lost 3 bases, and 3 bases lay in between. CDR3 amino acids: CASCYEQYF. The DNA for the CDR3 is TGTGCCAGTTGCTACGAGCAGTACTTC.

This clone has just a few counts. The chain combines TRBV28 with TRBJ2-7; 10 nucleotides align to TRBD2. This CDR3 is 16 amino acids long. The V segment lost 6 bases and the J segment 4 bases; nucleotides outside the gene matches: 12. Germline assignment: CDR1 MDHEN and CDR2 SYDVKM. The CDR3 DNA follows: TGTGCCAGCAGCCATCCTCCCTGGACTAGCGGTTACGAGCAGTACGTC. It specifies CASSHPPWTSGYEQYV.

V and J are TRBV25-1 and TRBJ1-1, with D possibly matching TRBD1 (5 bases). CDR3 size: 16 residues. Trimming left V 4 bases short and J 0 bases short, with 15 bases between. Germline V gene data show CDR1 as MGHDK and CDR2 as SYGVNS. The CDR3 DNA is TGTGCCAGCAGTGGCCCCGGGGCGGTAATGAACACTGAAGCTTTCTTT. Translation gives CASSGPGAVMNTEAFF.

The chain employs TRBV18 and TRBJ1-5; D may be TRBD1 (6 bases). The germline V gene has CDR1 KGHSH and CDR2 LQKENI. V dropped 2 bases and J dropped 7 bases, with 12 bases sitting between them. The CDR3 is 14 residues long. In DNA form, the CDR3 reads TGTGCCAGCTCACCAGGGCCCGGGGGCCAGCCCCAGCATTTT. This gives the protein CASSPGPGGQPQHF.

J is TRBJ1-1 and V is TRBV5-4; D remains ambiguous. Trimming took off 2 bases at V and 1 base at J, with 3 bases between the two ends. Germline CDR1 SGHNT, CDR2 YYREEE (reference sequence). There are 12 residues in the CDR3. CDR3 DNA sequence: TGTGCCAGCAGCTTCCCGAACACTGAAGCTTTCTTT. Its protein product is CASSFPNTEAFF.

V gene TRBV18 combines with J gene TRBJ1-3; TRBD1 matches at 7 bases. V lost 2 bases to trimming and J lost 0 bases; unmatched junction nucleotides: 4. Germline assignment: CDR1 KGHSH and CDR2 LQKENI. The CDR3 is 16 residues long. The CDR3 sequence: CASSPSTGFSGNTIYF. CDR3 DNA: TGTGCCAGCTCACCATCGACAGGGTTCTCTGGAAACACCATATATTTT.

CDR3 loop: CASSLTSGPYNEQFF. In DNA form, the CDR3 reads TGCGCCAGCAGTCTGACTAGCGGGCCATACAATGAGCAGTTCTTC. The V and J genes are TRBV10-2 and TRBJ2-1; 10 bases agree with TRBD2. With 5 bases clipped from V and 4 bases from J, the junction kept 5 bases outside the gene matches. In germline, CDR1 is WSHSY, CDR2 SAAADI. The CDR3 covers 15 residues.

The chain has TRBV5-1 and TRBJ2-3, with a weak D call TRBD1 (6 bases). The V end lost 3 bases, the J end lost 2 bases, and 19 bases lay between the germline ends. The CDR3 has 17 amino acids. Germline V gives CDR1 SGHRS, CDR2 YFSETQ. CDR3 coding DNA: TGCGCCAGCAGCTACGGTGCAACAGGGAGAAACACAGATACGCAGTATTTT. Protein sequence: CASSYGATGRNTDTQYF.

This chain connects TRBV7-9 to TRBJ1-4, with 10 positions matching TRBD1. Losses at the gene ends were 4 bases for V and 7 bases for J; bases not matched to a gene: 6. Looked up from germline, CDR1 is SEHNR and CDR2 is FQNEAQ (reference sequence). This CDR3 is built from 15 residues. The CDR3 loop is CASSSVDRGLEKLFF. DNA of the CDR3: TGTGCCAGCAGCTCGGTCGACAGGGGGCTTGAAAAACTGTTTTTT.

This clone was picked up a small number of times. CDR3 protein: CASSVDPLNTEAFF. The CDR3 coding sequence is TGTGCCAGCAGCGTGGACCCTCTGAACACTGAAGCTTTCTTT. The chain is built from TRBV9 and TRBJ1-1; D unclear. The CDR3 spans 14 residues. With 2 bases removed from V and 0 bases from J, the gap between germline ends came to 8 bases. The germline CDR1 and CDR2 sequences are SGDLS and YYNGEE.

This rearrangement joins TRBV6-5 to TRBJ2-7; the match to TRBD2 covers 10 bases. This CDR3 has 15 residues. The trim removed 0 bases at V and 6 bases at J, leaving 5 bases unmatched. CDR1 and CDR2 (germline): MNHEY, SVGAGI. CDR3: CASSYSMVAGGEQYF. The CDR3 DNA sequence: TGTGCCAGCAGTTACTCGATGGTAGCGGGGGGCGAGCAGTACTTC.

This chain connects TRBV4-3 to TRBJ1-2, with D hard to call. The CDR3 runs to 15 residues. Deletions cut 0 bases from V and 4 bases from J, with 12 bases between. Germline V gene data show CDR1 as LGHNA and CDR2 as YSLEER. The CDR3 loop is CASSQDTTIGYGYTF. In DNA form, the CDR3 reads TGCGCCAGCAGCCAAGATACTACGATCGGCTATGGCTACACCTTC.

The chain couples TRBV28 to TRBJ1-4; D gene unclear. V was clipped by 2 bases and J by 0 bases, with 4 bases between them. This CDR3 region has 14 residues. CDR1 MDHEN and CDR2 SYDVKM come from the germline V gene. The CDR3 loop is CASSLPATNEKLFF. CDR3 bases: TGTGCCAGCAGTTTACCAGCAACTAATGAAAAACTGTTTTTT.

The chain links TRBV27 to TRBJ2-6; D not certain. CDR1 is MNHEY and CDR2 is SMNVEV in the germline V gene (reference sequence). The V end was cut by 8 bases, the J end by 0 bases, with 11 bases between. The CDR3 extends over 15 amino acids. Written as DNA, the CDR3 is TGTGCCAGCGGGAAACTGCACTCTGGGGCCAACGTCCTGACTTTC. It is translated as CASGKLHSGANVLTF.